This T cell receptor beta chain is drawn from a study of blood T cell repertoires in COVID-19. On the study more broadly: T cells, B-cell-depleted T cells, or PBMCs provided the cDNA or gDNA that served as material.

Only in-frame clones appear in the TCRdb table, and some are missing; sequencing was by immunoSEQ multiplex PCR. The table includes 97,000 or so clones, more than 85% detected once. This TCR derives from a man aged 18-30 years with acute or convalescent COVID-19. The specimen was peripheral blood.

The CDR3 reads CASSSRETGVGNTEAFF. DNA of the CDR3: TGTGCCAGCAGCTCCCGGGAAACCGGTGTCGGGAACACTGAAGCTTTCTTT. The rearrangement uses TRBV9 and TRBJ1-1; no clear D gene. CDR1 SGDLS and CDR2 YYNGEE come from the germline V gene. The germline V and J ends were trimmed by 4 bases and 1 base, with 20 bases remaining between them. There are 17 residues in the CDR3.